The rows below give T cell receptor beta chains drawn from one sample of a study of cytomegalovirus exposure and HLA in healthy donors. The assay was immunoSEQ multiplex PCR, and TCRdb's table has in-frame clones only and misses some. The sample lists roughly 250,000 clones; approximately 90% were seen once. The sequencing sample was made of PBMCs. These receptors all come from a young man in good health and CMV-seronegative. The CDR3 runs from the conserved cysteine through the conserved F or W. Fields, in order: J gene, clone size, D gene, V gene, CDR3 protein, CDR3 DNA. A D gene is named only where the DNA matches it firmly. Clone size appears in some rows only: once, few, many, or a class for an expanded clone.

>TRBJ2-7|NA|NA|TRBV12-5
CASGYGYEQYF
TGTGCTAGTGGTTACGGGTACGAGCAGTACTTC
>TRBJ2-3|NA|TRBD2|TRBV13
CASSAWLAGGTSTDTQYF
TGTGCCAGCAGCGCCTGGCTAGCGGGGGGCACAAGCACAGATACGCAGTATTTT
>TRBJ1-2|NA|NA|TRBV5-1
CASSPRTGDYGYTF
TGCGCCAGCAGCCCTCGGACGGGAGACTATGGCTACACCTTC
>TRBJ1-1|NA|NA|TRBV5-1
CASSLAGQMTEAFF
TGCGCCAGCAGCTTGGCTGGACAGATGACTGAAGCTTTCTTT
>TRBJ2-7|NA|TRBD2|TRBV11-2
CASSLGAGADEQYF
TGTGCCAGCAGCTTAGGAGCGGGGGCCGACGAGCAGTACTTC
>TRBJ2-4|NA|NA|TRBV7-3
CASSLTGLAVIQYF
TGTGCCAGCAGCTTAACAGGGCTAGCAGTCATTCAGTACTTC
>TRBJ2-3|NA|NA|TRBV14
CASSQDPPWGSTDTQYF
TGTGCCAGCAGCCAAGACCCCCCATGGGGCAGCACAGATACGCAGTATTTT
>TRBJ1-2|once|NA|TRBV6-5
CASSYSSPGDGYTF
TGTGCCAGCAGTTACTCGTCTCCAGGGGATGGCTACACCTTC
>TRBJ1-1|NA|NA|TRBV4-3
CASSLGSGTEAFF
TGCGCCAGCAGCCTCGGATCAGGCACTGAAGCTTTCTTT
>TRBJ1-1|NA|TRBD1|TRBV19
CASSMRDRYTEAFF
TGTGCCAGTAGTATGCGGGACAGGTACACTGAAGCTTTCTTT
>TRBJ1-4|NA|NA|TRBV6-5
CASSRGYNEKLFF
TGTGCCAGCAGCCGGGGTTATAATGAAAAACTGTTTTTT
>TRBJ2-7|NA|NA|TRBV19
CASILVLSHSF
TGTGCCAGTATTTTAGTCTTGAGCCATTCCTTC
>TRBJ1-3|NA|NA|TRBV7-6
CASSAAGTGNTIYF
TGTGCCAGCAGCGCAGCAGGTACTGGAAACACCATATATTTT
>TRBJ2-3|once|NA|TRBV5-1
CASSFQGKDTQYF
TGCGCCAGCAGCTTTCAGGGGAAGGATACGCAGTATTTT
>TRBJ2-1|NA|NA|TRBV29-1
CSVVADNNEQFF
TGCAGCGTTGTCGCAGATAACAATGAGCAGTTCTTC
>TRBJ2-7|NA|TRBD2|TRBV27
CASSAILAGGPYEQYF
TGTGCCAGCAGTGCCATACTAGCGGGAGGCCCTTACGAGCAGTACTTC
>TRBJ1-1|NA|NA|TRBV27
CASSFLGLNTEAFF
TGTGCCAGCAGTTTTCTAGGTCTTAACACTGAAGCTTTCTTT
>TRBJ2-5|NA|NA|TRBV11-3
CASSSWAWETQYF
TGTGCCAGCAGCTCCTGGGCCTGGGAGACCCAGTACTTC
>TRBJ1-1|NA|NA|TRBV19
CASSIDSFMNTEAFF
TGTGCCAGTAGTATTGACAGTTTCATGAACACTGAAGCTTTCTTT
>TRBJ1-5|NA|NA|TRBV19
CASSITGNQPQHF
TGTGCCAGTAGTATTACAGGGAATCAGCCCCAGCATTTT
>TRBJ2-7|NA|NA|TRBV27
CASSLYYGYEQYF
TGTGCCAGCAGTTTATATTACGGCTACGAGCAGTACTTC
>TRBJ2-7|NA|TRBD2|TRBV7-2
CASSLALAGAFYEQYF
TGTGCCAGCAGCTTAGCGCTAGCGGGGGCTTTCTACGAGCAGTACTTC
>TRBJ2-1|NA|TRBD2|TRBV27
CASSNGTSGGADNEQFF
TGTGCCAGCAGCAACGGGACTAGCGGGGGGGCAGACAATGAGCAGTTCTTC
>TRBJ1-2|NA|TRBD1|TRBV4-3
CASSQDLRSDRGLYGYTF
TGCGCCAGCAGCCAAGACCTTCGATCCGACAGGGGGCTCTATGGCTACACCTTC
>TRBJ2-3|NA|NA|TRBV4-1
CASSQEPGSAGGRYF
TGCGCCAGCAGCCAAGAACCTGGCTCTGCAGGGGGGAGGTATTTT
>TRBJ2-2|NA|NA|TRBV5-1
CASSLDRLTGELFF
TGCGCCAGCAGCTTGGATCGTCTCACCGGGGAGCTGTTTTTT
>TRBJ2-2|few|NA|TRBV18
CASSGQLNTGELFF
TGTGCCAGCTCAGGACAGCTGAATACCGGGGAGCTGTTTTTT
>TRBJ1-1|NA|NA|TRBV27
CASSLSRGSRTEAFF
TGTGCCAGCAGTTTATCTAGGGGGAGTAGGACTGAAGCTTTCTTT
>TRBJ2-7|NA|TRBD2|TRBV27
CASSSLLASGYEQYF
TGTGCCAGCAGTTCCCTACTAGCGTCGGGCTACGAGCAGTACTTC
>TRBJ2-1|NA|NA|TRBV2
CASSEGGNPYNEQFF
TGTGCCAGCAGTGAGGGAGGAAATCCCTACAATGAGCAGTTCTTC
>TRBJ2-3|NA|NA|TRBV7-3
CASSPFSGDTQYF
TGTGCCAGCAGCCCATTTTCGGGAGATACGCAGTATTTT
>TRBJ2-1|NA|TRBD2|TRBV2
CASSNERESEQFF
TGTGCCAGCAGTAACGAGCGGGAGAGTGAGCAGTTCTTC
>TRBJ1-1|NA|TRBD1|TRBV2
CASSPGTGGTEAFF
TGTGCCAGCAGTCCCGGGACAGGGGGCACTGAAGCTTTCTTT
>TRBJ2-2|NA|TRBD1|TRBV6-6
CASSYSGGQAGELFF
TGTGCCAGCAGTTACTCAGGGGGCCAGGCCGGGGAGCTGTTTTTT
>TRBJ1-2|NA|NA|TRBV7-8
CASSATPLKVKAGGYTF
TGTGCCAGCAGCGCGACGCCCTTAAAGGTTAAAGCGGGTGGCTACACCTTC
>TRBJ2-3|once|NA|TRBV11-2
CASSLVRDTQYF
TGTGCCAGCAGCTTAGTTCGAGATACGCAGTATTTT
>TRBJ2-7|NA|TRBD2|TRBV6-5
CASKRTTGTSFEQYF
TGTGCCAGCAAAAGAACCACCGGGACTAGTTTTGAGCAGTACTTC
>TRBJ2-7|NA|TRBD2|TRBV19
CASRPTSGSFYEQYF
TGTGCCAGTAGACCAACTAGCGGGAGTTTCTACGAGCAGTACTTC
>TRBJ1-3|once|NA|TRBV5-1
CASSLDGSTLNTIYF
TGCGCCAGCAGCTTGGACGGTTCTACTTTAAACACCATATATTTT
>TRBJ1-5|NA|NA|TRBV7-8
CASSLAAGGNNQPQHF
TGTGCCAGCAGCTTAGCCGCGGGGGGCAACAATCAGCCCCAGCATTTT
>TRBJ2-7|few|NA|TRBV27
CANQNSYEQYF
TGTGCCAACCAGAATTCCTACGAGCAGTACTTC
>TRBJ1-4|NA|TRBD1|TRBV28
CASSGQGATNEKLFF
TGTGCCAGCAGCGGACAGGGAGCAACTAATGAAAAACTGTTTTTT
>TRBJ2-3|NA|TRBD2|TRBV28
CASSAGLAMSTDTQYF
TGTGCCAGCAGCGCGGGACTAGCGATGAGCACAGATACGCAGTATTTT
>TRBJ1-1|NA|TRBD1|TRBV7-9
CASSNSYRGAFF
TGTGCCAGCAGCAATTCATACAGGGGGGCTTTCTTT
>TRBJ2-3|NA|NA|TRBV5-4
CASSSRLVTSTDTQYF
TGTGCCAGCAGCTCCAGACTAGTTACAAGCACAGATACGCAGTATTTT
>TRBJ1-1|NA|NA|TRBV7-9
CASSLRSGTEAFF
TGTGCCAGCAGCTTAAGGTCGGGGACTGAAGCTTTCTTT
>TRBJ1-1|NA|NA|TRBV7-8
CASSQLGGNTEAFF
TGTGCCAGCAGCCAACTGGGGGGGAACACTGAAGCTTTCTTT
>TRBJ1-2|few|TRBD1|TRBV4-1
CASSHEDRGRGGYTF
TGCGCCAGCAGCCATGAGGACAGGGGGCGCGGAGGCTACACCTTC
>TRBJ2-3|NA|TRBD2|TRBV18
CASSPLAGGDTGNADTQYF
TGTGCCAGCTCACCGCTCGCCGGGGGGGACACGGGGAATGCAGATACGCAGTATTTT
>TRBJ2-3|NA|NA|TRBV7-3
CASSSGVDTQYF
TGTGCCAGCAGTTCAGGGGTCGATACGCAGTATTTT
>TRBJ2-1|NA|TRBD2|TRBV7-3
CASSSLHSGRGNNEQFF
TGTGCCAGCAGCTCACTTCACAGCGGGAGGGGCAACAATGAGCAGTTCTTC
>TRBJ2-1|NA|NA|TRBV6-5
CASTAGSFPYNEQFF
TGTGCCAGTACCGCAGGGTCCTTTCCCTACAATGAGCAGTTCTTC
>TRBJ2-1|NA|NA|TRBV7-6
CASSDLAGPLNEQFF
TGTGCCAGCAGCGACCTTGCGGGGCCCTTGAATGAGCAGTTCTTC
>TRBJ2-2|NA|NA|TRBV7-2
CASSLGPQGWGPGELFF
TGTGCCAGCAGCCTTGGACCTCAGGGCTGGGGGCCCGGGGAGCTGTTTTTT
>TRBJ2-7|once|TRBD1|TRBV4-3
CASSQGTGDYEQYF
TGCGCCAGCAGCCAGGGGACAGGGGACTACGAGCAGTACTTC
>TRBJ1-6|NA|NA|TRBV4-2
CASNVQRDNSPLHF
TGTGCCAGCAACGTCCAGCGGGATAATTCACCCCTCCACTTT